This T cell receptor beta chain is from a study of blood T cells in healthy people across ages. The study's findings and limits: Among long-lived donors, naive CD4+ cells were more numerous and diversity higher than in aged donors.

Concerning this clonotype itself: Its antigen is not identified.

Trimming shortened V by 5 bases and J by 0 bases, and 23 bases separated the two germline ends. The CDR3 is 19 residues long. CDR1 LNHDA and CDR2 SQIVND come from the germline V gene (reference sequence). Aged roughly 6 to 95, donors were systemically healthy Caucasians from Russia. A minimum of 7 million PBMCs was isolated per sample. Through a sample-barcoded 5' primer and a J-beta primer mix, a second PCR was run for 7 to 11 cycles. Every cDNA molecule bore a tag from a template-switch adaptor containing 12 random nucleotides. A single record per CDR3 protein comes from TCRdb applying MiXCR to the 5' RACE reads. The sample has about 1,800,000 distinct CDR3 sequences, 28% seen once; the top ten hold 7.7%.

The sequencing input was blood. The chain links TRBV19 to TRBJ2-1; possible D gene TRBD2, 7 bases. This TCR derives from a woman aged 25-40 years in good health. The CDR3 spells CASSPGLGGASSSYNEQFF. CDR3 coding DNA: TGTGCCAGTAGTCCTGGACTAGGGGGGGCCTCAAGCTCCTACAATGAGCAGTTCTTC.